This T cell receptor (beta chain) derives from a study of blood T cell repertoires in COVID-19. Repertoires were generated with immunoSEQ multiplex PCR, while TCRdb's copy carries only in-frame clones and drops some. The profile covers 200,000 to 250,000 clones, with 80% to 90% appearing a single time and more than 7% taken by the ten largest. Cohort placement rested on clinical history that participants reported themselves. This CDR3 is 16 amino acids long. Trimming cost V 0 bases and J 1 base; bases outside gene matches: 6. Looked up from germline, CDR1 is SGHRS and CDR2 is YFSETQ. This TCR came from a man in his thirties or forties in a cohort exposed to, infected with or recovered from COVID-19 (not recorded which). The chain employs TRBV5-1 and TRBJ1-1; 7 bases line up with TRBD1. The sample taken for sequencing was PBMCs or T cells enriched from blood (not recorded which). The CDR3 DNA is TGCGCCAGCAGCTTGGCTACAGGGGCGACGAACACTGAAGCTTTCTTT. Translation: CASSLATGATNTEAFF.